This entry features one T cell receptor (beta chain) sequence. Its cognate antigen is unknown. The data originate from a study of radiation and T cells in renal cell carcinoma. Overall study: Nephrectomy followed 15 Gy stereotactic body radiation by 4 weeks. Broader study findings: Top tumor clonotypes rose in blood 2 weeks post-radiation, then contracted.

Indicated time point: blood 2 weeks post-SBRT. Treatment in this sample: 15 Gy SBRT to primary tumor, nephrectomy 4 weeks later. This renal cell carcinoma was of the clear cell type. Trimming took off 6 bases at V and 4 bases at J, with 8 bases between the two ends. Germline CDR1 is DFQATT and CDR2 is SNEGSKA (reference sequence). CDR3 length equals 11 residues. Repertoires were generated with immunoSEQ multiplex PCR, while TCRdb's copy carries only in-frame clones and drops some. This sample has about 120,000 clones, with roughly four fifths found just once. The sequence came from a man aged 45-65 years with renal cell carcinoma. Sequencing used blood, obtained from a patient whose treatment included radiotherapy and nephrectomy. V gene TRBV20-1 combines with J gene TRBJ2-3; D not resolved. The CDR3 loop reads CSARPPDTQYF. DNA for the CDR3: TGCAGTGCCCGGCCACCAGATACGCAGTATTTT.